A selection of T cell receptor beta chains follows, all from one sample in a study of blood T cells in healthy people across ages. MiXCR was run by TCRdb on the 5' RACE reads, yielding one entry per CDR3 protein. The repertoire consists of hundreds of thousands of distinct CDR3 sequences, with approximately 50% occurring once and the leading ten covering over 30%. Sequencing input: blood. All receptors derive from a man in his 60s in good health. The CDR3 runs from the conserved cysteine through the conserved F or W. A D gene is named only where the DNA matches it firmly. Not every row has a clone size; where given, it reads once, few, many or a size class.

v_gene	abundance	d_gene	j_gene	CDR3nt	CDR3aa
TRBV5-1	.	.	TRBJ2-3	TGCGCCAGCAGCGCCCTTATGGATGGGGCAGATACGCAGTATTTT	CASSALMDGADTQYF
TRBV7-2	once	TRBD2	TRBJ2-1	TGTGCCAGCAGCCAGACTGGATCTAGCGGGGGTTGGCAGTTCTTC	CASSQTGSSGGWQFF
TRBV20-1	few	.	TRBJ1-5	TGCAGTGCTAGAGATACGGAGGATCAGCCCCAGCATTTT	CSARDTEDQPQHF
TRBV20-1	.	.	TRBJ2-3	TGCAGTGCTACCTCTGACTCGGCCACAGATACGCAGTATTTT	CSATSDSATDTQYF
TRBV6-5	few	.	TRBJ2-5	TGTGCCAGCAGTTACGAGGGGGTGGTCCAAGAGACCCAGTACTTC	CASSYEGVVQETQYF
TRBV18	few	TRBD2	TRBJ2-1	TGTGCCAGCTCGGCTAGCGGGACCTACAATGAGCAGTTCTTC	CASSASGTYNEQFF
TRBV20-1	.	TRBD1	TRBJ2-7	TGCAGTGCTAGTGGACAGGGTTCTTTTATCTACGAGCAGTACTTC	CSASGQGSFIYEQYF
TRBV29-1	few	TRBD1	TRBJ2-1	TGCAGCGTTGAAGAATTGGGACAGCTGAATGAGCAGTTCTTC	CSVEELGQLNEQFF
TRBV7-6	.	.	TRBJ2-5	TGTGCCAGCAGCTTGGGCATGCGGGAGACCCAGTACTTC	CASSLGMRETQYF
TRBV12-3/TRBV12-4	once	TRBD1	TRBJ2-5	TGTGCCAGCAGTTTTGCCGTCGGGACAGTCCAAGAGACCCAGTACTTC	CASSFAVGTVQETQYF
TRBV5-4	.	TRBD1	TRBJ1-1	TGTGCCAGCAGCCCGATGGACAGGGGTGTGAACACTGAAGCTTTCTTT	CASSPMDRGVNTEAFF
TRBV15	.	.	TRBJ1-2	TGTGCCACCAGCACGGACCGGGGAAGCGGCTACACCTTC	CATSTDRGSGYTF
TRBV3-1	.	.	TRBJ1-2	TGTGCCAGCAGCCATGAGTACCAGGGTCGGAACTATGGCTACACCTTC	CASSHEYQGRNYGYTF
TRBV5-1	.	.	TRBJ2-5	TGCGCCAGCACCCGACAGGGAGGGGGCCAAGAGACCCAGTACTTC	CASTRQGGGQETQYF
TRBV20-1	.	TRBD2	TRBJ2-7	TGCAGTGCTAGAGCGGGGGGGGCCTCCTACGAGCAGTACTTC	CSARAGGASYEQYF
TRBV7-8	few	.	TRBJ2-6	TGTGCCAGCAGCTTAAGGGCCATTGGGGCCAACGTCCTGACTTTC	CASSLRAIGANVLTF